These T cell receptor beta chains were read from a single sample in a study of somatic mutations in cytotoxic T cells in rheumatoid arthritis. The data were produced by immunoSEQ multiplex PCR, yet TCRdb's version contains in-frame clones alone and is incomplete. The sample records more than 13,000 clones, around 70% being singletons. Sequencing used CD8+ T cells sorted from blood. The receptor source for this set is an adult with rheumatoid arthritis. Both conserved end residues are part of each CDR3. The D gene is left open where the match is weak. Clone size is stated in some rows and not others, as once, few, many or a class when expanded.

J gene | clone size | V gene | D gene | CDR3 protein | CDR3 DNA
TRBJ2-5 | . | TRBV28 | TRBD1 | CASREQGIQETQYF | TGTGCCAGCAGGGAACAGGGGATTCAAGAGACCCAGTACTTC
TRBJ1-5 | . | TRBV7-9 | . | CASSSPTAGGNQPQHF | TGTGCCAGCAGTTCACCGACTGCCGGAGGCAATCAGCCCCAGCATTTT
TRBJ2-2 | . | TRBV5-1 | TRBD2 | CASSSGTDLAGETGELFF | TGCGCCAGCAGCTCCGGAACAGACTTAGCGGGAGAAACCGGGGAGCTGTTTTTT
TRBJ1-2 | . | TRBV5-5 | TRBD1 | CASRTGGVYGYTF | TGTGCCAGCAGAACAGGGGGTGTCTATGGCTACACCTTC
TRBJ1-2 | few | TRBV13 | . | CASSLGRGVYGYTF | TGTGCCAGCAGCCTGGGCAGGGGAGTCTATGGCTACACCTTC
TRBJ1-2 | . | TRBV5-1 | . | CASSLVTGSFRYGYTF | TGCGCCAGCAGCTTGGTCACAGGGAGCTTTAGATATGGCTACACCTTC
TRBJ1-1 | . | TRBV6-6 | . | CASSYGYTEAFF | TGTGCCAGCAGTTACGGGTACACTGAAGCTTTCTTT
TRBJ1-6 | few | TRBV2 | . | CASSENQGIDSPLHF | TGTGCCAGCAGTGAAAACCAGGGGATAGATTCACCCCTCCACTTT
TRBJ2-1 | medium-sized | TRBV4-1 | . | CASSQPMRGEQFF | TGCGCCAGCAGCCAACCCATGCGCGGTGAGCAGTTCTTC
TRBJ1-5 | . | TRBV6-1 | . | CASSEDPGALQPQHF | TGTGCCAGCAGTGAAGATCCAGGAGCCCTTCAGCCCCAGCATTTT
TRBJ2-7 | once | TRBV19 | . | CASSIGGQSYEQYF | TGTGCCAGTAGTATAGGCGGACAGTCCTACGAGCAGTACTTC
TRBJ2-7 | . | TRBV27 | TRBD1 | CASSSGQGYPYEQYF | TGTGCCAGCAGTTCGGGACAGGGCTACCCCTACGAGCAGTACTTC
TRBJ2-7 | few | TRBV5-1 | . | CASSWWTVSSYEQYF | TGCGCCAGCAGCTGGTGGACAGTGAGCTCCTACGAGCAGTACTTC
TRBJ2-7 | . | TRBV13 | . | CASSLGVGSYEQYF | TGTGCCAGCAGCTTAGGGGTGGGCAGTTACGAGCAGTACTTC
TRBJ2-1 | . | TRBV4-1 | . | CASSQDLMYRSEQFF | TGCGCCAGCAGCCAAGATCTCATGTACAGATCGGAGCAGTTCTTC
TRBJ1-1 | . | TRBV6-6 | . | CASSYGRGDTEAFF | TGTGCCAGCAGTTACGGGCGGGGGGACACTGAAGCTTTCTTT
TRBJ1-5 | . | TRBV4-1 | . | CASSQVRDQPQHF | TGCGCCAGCAGCCAAGTCAGGGATCAGCCCCAGCATTTT
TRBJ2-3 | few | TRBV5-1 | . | CASSGYLIGNTDTQYF | TGCGCCAGCAGCGGGTATCTGATCGGGAACACAGATACGCAGTATTTT
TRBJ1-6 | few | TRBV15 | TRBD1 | CATSREQGTSPLHF | TGTGCCACCAGCAGAGAACAGGGGACTTCACCCCTCCACTTT
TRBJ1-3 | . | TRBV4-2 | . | CASSLRGGLEGNTIYF | TGTGCCAGCAGCCTTCGAGGGGGGCTCGAAGGAAACACCATATATTTT
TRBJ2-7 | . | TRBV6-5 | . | CARRDCGHEQYF | TGTGCCAGGAGGGACTGCGGGCACGAGCAGTACTTC
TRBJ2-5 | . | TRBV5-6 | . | CASSLQGVVLQETQYF | TGTGCCAGCAGCTTGCAGGGTGTGGTATTACAAGAGACCCAGTACTTC
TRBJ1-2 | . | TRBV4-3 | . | CASSQETGTRADGYTF | TGCGCCAGCAGCCAAGAAACAGGAACTAGGGCCGATGGCTACACCTTC
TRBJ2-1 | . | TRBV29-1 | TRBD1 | CSVSTGWGYNEQFF | TGCAGCGTATCGACAGGGTGGGGTTACAATGAGCAGTTCTTC
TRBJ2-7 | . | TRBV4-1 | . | CASSQGISYEQYF | TGCGCCAGCAGCCAAGGAATCTCCTACGAGCAGTACTTC
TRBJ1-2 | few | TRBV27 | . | CASSWGAPTFYGYTF | TGTGCCAGCAGTTGGGGTGCACCGACCTTCTATGGCTACACCTTC
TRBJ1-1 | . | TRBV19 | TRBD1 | CASSFYRGHTEAFF | TGTGCCAGTAGTTTCTACAGGGGGCACACTGAAGCTTTCTTT
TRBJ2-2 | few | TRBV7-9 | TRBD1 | CASSGPGTGPGGELFF | TGTGCCAGCAGCGGACCCGGGACAGGACCCGGCGGGGAGCTGTTTTTT
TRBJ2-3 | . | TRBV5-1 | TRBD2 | CASSLALAGGYTDTQYF | TGCGCCAGCAGCTTGGCCTTAGCGGGGGGATACACAGATACGCAGTATTTT
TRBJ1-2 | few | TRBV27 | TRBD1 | CASSPRQGNADGYTF | TGTGCCAGCAGTCCACGACAGGGGAACGCAGATGGCTACACCTTC
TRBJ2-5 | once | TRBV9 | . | CASSPAGLQETQYF | TGTGCCAGCAGCCCCGCGGGCCTCCAAGAGACCCAGTACTTC
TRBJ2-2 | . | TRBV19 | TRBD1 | CASRIGTGGATGELFF | TGTGCCAGTAGGATTGGGACAGGGGGCGCCACCGGGGAGCTGTTTTTT
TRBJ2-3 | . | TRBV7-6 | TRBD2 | CASSSLAGGPTDTQYF | TGTGCCAGCAGCTCCCTCGCGGGGGGACCCACAGATACGCAGTATTTT
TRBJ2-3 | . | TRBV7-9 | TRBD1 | CASSWTGASHTDTQYF | TGTGCCAGCAGCTGGACAGGGGCCTCCCACACAGATACGCAGTATTTT
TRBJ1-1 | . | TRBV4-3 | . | CASSHGAGPGGTEAFF | TGCGCCAGCAGCCACGGCGCGGGGCCGGGGGGGACTGAAGCTTTCTTT
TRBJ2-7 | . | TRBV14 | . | CASRQDFGAAYEQYF | TGTGCCAGCAGACAAGATTTTGGCGCCGCCTACGAGCAGTACTTC
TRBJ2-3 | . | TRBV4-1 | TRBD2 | CASSPGGRGGGTDTQYF | TGCGCCAGCAGCCCCGGCGGGCGCGGGGGAGGCACAGATACGCAGTATTTT
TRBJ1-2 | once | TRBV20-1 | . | CSATNYGYTF | TGCAGTGCCACGAACTATGGCTACACCTTC
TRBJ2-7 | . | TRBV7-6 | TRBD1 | CASSFGTGLTYEQYF | TGTGCCAGCAGCTTCGGGACAGGGTTAACCTACGAGCAGTACTTC
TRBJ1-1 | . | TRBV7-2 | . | CASSLAIGQLGAFF | TGTGCCAGCAGCTTAGCTATAGGACAACTAGGGGCTTTCTTT
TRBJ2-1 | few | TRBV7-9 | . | CASSLESYNEQFF | TGTGCCAGCAGCTTAGAGTCCTACAATGAGCAGTTCTTC
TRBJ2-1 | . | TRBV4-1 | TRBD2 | CASSQDSERGGYNEQFF | TGCGCCAGCAGCCAAGATTCGGAGCGGGGGGGATACAATGAGCAGTTCTTC
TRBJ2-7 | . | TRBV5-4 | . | CASSWAGTPSYEQYF | TGTGCCAGCAGCTGGGCCGGGACACCGTCCTACGAGCAGTACTTC
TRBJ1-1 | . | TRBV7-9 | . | CASSPEGIFLTEAFF | TGTGCCAGCAGCCCGGAGGGTATTTTTTTAACTGAAGCTTTCTTT
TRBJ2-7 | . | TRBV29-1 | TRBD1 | CSVISDRVGEQYF | TGCAGCGTTATCTCGGACAGGGTGGGCGAGCAGTACTTC
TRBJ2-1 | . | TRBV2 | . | CASGKGWTWDEQFF | TGTGCCAGCGGGAAAGGGTGGACGTGGGATGAGCAGTTCTTC
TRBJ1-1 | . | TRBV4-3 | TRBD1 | CASSRTGQGTEAFF | TGCGCCAGCAGCCGCACCGGACAGGGCACTGAAGCTTTCTTT
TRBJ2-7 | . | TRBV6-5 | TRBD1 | CASSYSGQGGEQYF | TGTGCCAGCAGTTACTCGGGACAGGGCGGCGAGCAGTACTTC
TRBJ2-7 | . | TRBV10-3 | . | CAISEVKAGEQYF | TGTGCCATCAGTGAGGTTAAAGCTGGGGAGCAGTACTTC
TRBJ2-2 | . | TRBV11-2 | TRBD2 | CASSLPGTSGSGELFF | TGTGCCAGCAGCTTGCCCGGGACTAGCGGATCCGGGGAGCTGTTTTTT
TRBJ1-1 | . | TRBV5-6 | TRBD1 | CASSLDRGFLNTEAFF | TGTGCCAGCAGTTTGGACAGGGGGTTTTTAAACACTGAAGCTTTCTTT
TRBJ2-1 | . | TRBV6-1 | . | CASSEGRLYNEQFF | TGTGCCAGCAGTGAAGGGCGTTTGTACAATGAGCAGTTCTTC
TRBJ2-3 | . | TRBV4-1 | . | CASSQDLVNTQYF | TGCGCCAGCAGCCAAGATCTGGTGAATACGCAGTATTTT
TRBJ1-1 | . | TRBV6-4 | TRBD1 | CASSDSGQGEAFF | TGTGCCAGCAGTGACTCGGGACAGGGAGAAGCTTTCTTT